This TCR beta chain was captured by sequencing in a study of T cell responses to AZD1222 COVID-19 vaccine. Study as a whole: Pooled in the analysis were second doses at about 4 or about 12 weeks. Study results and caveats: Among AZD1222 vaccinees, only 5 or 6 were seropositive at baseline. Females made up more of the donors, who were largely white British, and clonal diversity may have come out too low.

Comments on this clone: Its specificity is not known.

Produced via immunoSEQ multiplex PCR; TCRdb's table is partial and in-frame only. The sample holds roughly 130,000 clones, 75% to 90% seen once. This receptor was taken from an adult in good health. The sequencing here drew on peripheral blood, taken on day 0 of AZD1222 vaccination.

As DNA, the CDR3 is TGCAGCGCCCTGGGACAGGAGAACACTGAAGCTTTCTTT. Amino acids: CSALGQENTEAFF. The chain carries TRBV29-1 and TRBJ1-1; TRBD1 matches at 8 bases. Germline assignment: CDR1 SQVTM and CDR2 ANQGSEA. The CDR3 loop spans 13 amino acids. V shed 7 bases and J 1 base; nucleotides not matched to a gene: 5.